Sequencing of this TCR beta chain was carried out in a study of blood T cell repertoires in COVID-19. Repertoires were generated with immunoSEQ multiplex PCR, while TCRdb's copy carries only in-frame clones and drops some. Of roughly 320,000 clones in the sample, under 90% are singletons; the top ten hold 1.8%. Trimming removed 1 base from V and 2 bases from J; junction bases left unmatched: 11. The CDR3 totals 17 residues. Per the germline V gene, CDR1 is SGHRS and CDR2 is YFSETQ. The receptor was derived from a woman in her twenties or thirties with COVID-19, enrolled during active disease. The chain employs TRBV5-1 and TRBJ1-2, with TRBD1 matching over 7 bases. The sample consisted of peripheral blood. This CDR3 is CASSLFGPDRVNYGYTF. The CDR3 coding sequence is TGCGCCAGCAGCTTGTTTGGCCCCGACAGGGTAAACTATGGCTACACCTTC.